This T cell receptor beta chain came from a study of radiotherapy plus CTLA-4 blockade in lung cancer. Background on the study: Objective responses arose in roughly 18% of patients, and 25% to 35% experienced disease control.

Findings and caveats of the study: Strongest reported response predictors: early blood clone changes and post-radiation interferon-beta. In blood, TCR clones derived from the tumor expanded after radiotherapy plus ipilimumab.

As concerns this clone: The antigen is not known.

Data came from immunoSEQ multiplex PCR; TCRdb stores just in-frame clones and leaves some out. The sample carries fewer than 95,000 clones, 83% recorded once. Germline V gene data show CDR1 as MDHEN and CDR2 as SYDVKM. V lost 8 bases to trimming and J lost 1 base; unmatched junction nucleotides: 12. The CDR3 runs to 16 residues. The source material was peripheral blood, sampled from a patient treated with radiotherapy plus ipilimumab. The receptor's source is a human donor with non-small cell lung cancer who had stable disease on radiotherapy plus ipilimumab. The chain combines TRBV28 with TRBJ1-1, with 8 bases aligning to TRBD1. CDR3 amino acids: CASLKGQGPWNTEAFF. In DNA, the CDR3 is TGTGCCAGCCTAAAAGGACAGGGCCCATGGAACACTGAAGCTTTCTTT.